This T cell receptor beta chain was documented in a study of blood T cell repertoires in COVID-19. About the study: Spain, Italy and the United States supplied samples that represented acute and convalescent COVID-19. From T cells, B-cell-depleted T cells, or PBMCs came the material, which was cDNA or gDNA.

V was shortened by 6 bases and J by 6 bases, with 10 bases between the two germline ends. The CDR3 contains 12 residues. Germline V gene lookup returns CDR1 ENHRY and CDR2 SYGVKD. The cohort comprised adults aged 18 to 89 years residing in approximately 22 US areas. As handled by the study authors: Nucleated cell counts were estimated from reference gene primer amplification. Sequenced by immunoSEQ multiplex PCR; TCRdb stores in-frame clones only, minus some. From that table come the V and J calls and clone size; the DNA was used to work out D and trimming. The repertoire includes some 200,000 clones, about nine tenths of them detected once, and about 4% sits in the top ten.

Sequencing was performed on PBMCs or T cells enriched from blood (not recorded which). V and J are TRBV10-3 and TRBJ2-3; D gene ambiguous. This receptor was identified in a middle-aged woman with acute COVID-19. In nucleotides, the CDR3 is TGTGCCATCAGCGAAGAGGTGGATACGCAGTATTTT. Translating gives CAISEEVDTQYF.